This T cell receptor (beta chain) was observed in a study of shared clonotypes between healthy human individuals. Study results and limitations: Sequencing depth was a factor that was expected to affect clonotype sharing among donors.

Germline trimming cut 9 bases from V and 4 bases from J; bases unmatched to any gene: 8. This CDR3 comprises 13 residues. Looked up from germline, CDR1 is SGHDN and CDR2 is FVKESK. Sequencing of unsorted PBMC DNA was carried out using ten immunoSEQ deep assay plates. Sequencing was performed with immunoSEQ multiplex PCR; in TCRdb, only in-frame clones are kept and a portion is missing. The sample includes about 510,000 clones, 75% to 80% of them seen just once. This clone was seen more than once but under ten times. Its matching antigen is unknown. Sequencing input: PBMCs. This clonotype originated in a woman in her thirties or forties in good health. Some clones in this sample may be carry-over from other donors' samples. J is TRBJ1-2 and V is TRBV14; TRBD1 aligns across 7 bases. In nucleotides, the CDR3 is TGTGCCAGTACTAGGGACAGCGGCTATGGCTACACCTTC. This translates into CASTRDSGYGYTF.